This T cell receptor (beta chain) was identified during a study of T cells in Graves' hyperthyroidism and ophthalmopathy. The CDR3 contains 12 residues. Germline V gene data show CDR1 as LGHDT and CDR2 as YNNKEL (reference sequence). This clonotype was seen once. A single base separates this from a much larger clone, so it may be a read error. Researchers took RNA transcripts and amplified the TCR beta CDR3 regions from them. Initially, a first-round RT-PCR of the TCR CDR3 employed the HTBI primer set. TCRdb re-analysed the multiplex PCR reads in MiXCR, keeping a single row per CDR3 protein. The data hold hundreds of thousands of distinct CDR3 sequences, with approximately 19% observed a single time.

The TCR sequence derives from a woman aged 50 to 60 with Graves' hyperthyroidism that later progressed to Graves' ophthalmopathy. Source material: blood. The chain carries TRBV3-1 and TRBJ1-6; D uncertain. CDR3 region: CASGPLHSRLHF. The CDR3 DNA reads as TGTGCCAGCGGGCCCCTCCATTCACGCCTCCACTTT.